These 25 T cell receptor beta chains were sequenced from one sample in a study of cytomegalovirus exposure and HLA in healthy donors. PCR employed 60 Vbeta and 13 Jbeta primers. Clones were read by immunoSEQ multiplex PCR, and TCRdb kept only the in-frame ones, dropping some. The data contain roughly 67,000 clones, over 70% of them singletons. The sequencing input was PBMCs. These receptors originate from a man aged 55 to 70 in good health and CMV-seropositive.

The J gene is TRBJ2-7, the V gene TRBV6-6, with D perhaps TRBD1 (5 bases). This CDR3 contains 13 residues. Trimming removed 7 bases from V and 3 bases from J, with 13 bases in between. The V gene's germline CDR1 is MNHNY and CDR2 SVGAGI (reference sequence). The CDR3: CASTQGPHYEQYF. In DNA form, the CDR3 reads TGTGCCAGCACTCAGGGTCCCCACTACGAGCAGTACTTC.

The V gene is TRBV6-5, the J gene TRBJ2-5; TRBD1 is a possible D gene (6 bases). With the DNA end fitting TRBJ2-7 better, the J assignment may be wrong. Germline V gene data show CDR1 as MNHEY and CDR2 as SVGAGI. The CDR3 covers 15 residues. Here the CDR3 reads CASSYSRGNSYEQYF. The CDR3 nucleotides read TGTGCCAGCAGTTACTCAAGGGGGAACTCCTACGAGCAGTACTTC.

The gene calls are TRBV6-1 and TRBJ1-6, with unresolved D. V was cut by 3 bases and J by 12 bases, with 9 bases left in between. Germline CDR1 MNHNS, CDR2 SASEGT. This CDR3 is built from 12 residues. The CDR3 nucleotides read TGTGCCAGCAGTGACGACAAGCTACCCCTCCACTTT. This encodes CASSDDKLPLHF.

This chain joins TRBV9 and TRBJ1-5, with a tentative D call TRBD1 (6 bases). The CDR3 extends over 15 amino acids. The ends were cut back, 3 bases at V and 2 bases at J, with 12 bases in the middle. Germline lookup yields CDR1 SGDLS and CDR2 YYNGEE. The CDR3 spells CASSAAGAGNQPQHF. Here the CDR3 DNA reads TGTGCCAGCAGCGCCGCGGGGGCAGGCAATCAGCCCCAGCATTTT.

Details on this clone: At one end, the junction sequence differs from germline, possibly due to a read error. This chain's CDR3 is CSSSTTWPQVNTEAFF. The CDR3 nucleotides are TGTTCCAGCAGCACAACGTGGCCTCAGGTGAACACTGAAGCTTTCTTT. The V gene is TRBV7-9, the J gene TRBJ1-1; D remains unclear. CDR3 size: 16 residues. Per germline, CDR1 SEHNR and CDR2 FQNEAQ (reference sequence).

The rearrangement uses TRBV6-5 and TRBJ1-2, with D possibly TRBD1 on 5 matching bases. Trimming cost V 4 bases and J 7 bases, with 13 bases left between them. Germline assignment: CDR1 MNHEY and CDR2 SVGAGI. This CDR3 has 13 residues. CDR3 region: CASSSGGGRGYTF. DNA for the CDR3: TGTGCCAGCAGTTCGGGGGGGGGACGTGGCTACACCTTC.

The V gene is TRBV10-3, the J gene TRBJ2-1; D possibly corresponds to TRBD1 (6 bases). Germline V lookup: CDR1 ENHRY, CDR2 SYGVKD. The CDR3 length is 16 residues. Trimming left V 2 bases short and J 4 bases short, with 15 bases between. The CDR3 is CAISEVVGAAYNEQFF. CDR3 nucleotide sequence: TGTGCCATCAGTGAGGTGGTGGGGGCCGCTTACAATGAGCAGTTCTTC.

In its sample, this clone was seen once. The genes are TRBV4-1 and TRBJ1-2; D remains ambiguous. The V gene's germline CDR1 is MGHRA and CDR2 YSYEKL. The CDR3 has 12 residues. With 0 bases removed from V and 4 bases from J, the gap between germline ends came to 3 bases. CDR3: CASSQDLYGYTF. CDR3 nucleotide sequence: TGCGCCAGCAGCCAAGACCTCTATGGCTACACCTTC.

This chain joins TRBV27 and TRBJ2-2; 8 bases align to TRBD1. The CDR3 spans 14 residues. The germline gives CDR1 MNHEY, CDR2 SMNVEV (reference sequence). J lost 2 bases, V lost 11 bases, and 7 bases had no gene match. CDR3 coding DNA: TGTGCCGTCCGGGACAGGATCAACACCGGGGAGCTGTTTTTT. It codes for CAVRDRINTGELFF.

The V gene is TRBV2, the J gene TRBJ1-3; a weak D match, TRBD1 (6 bases). The CDR3 is 14 residues long. The V and J ends lost 2 bases and 4 bases respectively, with 9 bases between them. Germline V lookup: CDR1 SNHLY, CDR2 FYNNEI. Here the CDR3 DNA reads TGTGCCAGCAGTGAAACAGGGATAGGAAACACCATATATTTT. Translation: CASSETGIGNTIYF.

The CDR3 is CASSSGLGDSGANVLTF. DNA for the CDR3: TGTGCCAGCAGCTCGGGACTAGGGGACTCTGGGGCCAACGTCCTGACTTTC. The chain is built from TRBV5-4 and TRBJ2-6; 8 bases match TRBD2. The CDR3 extends over 17 amino acids. Germline V gives CDR1 SGHNT, CDR2 YYREEE (reference sequence). The V and J ends lost 3 bases and 0 bases, in that order; junction bases with no gene match: 5.

The CDR3 DNA reads as TGTGCCAGCTCATTACAGGGGGTCGGCTATGGCTACACCTTC. Protein sequence: CASSLQGVGYGYTF. The V call is TRBV18, the J call TRBJ1-2, with 8 bases identical to TRBD1. The germline CDR1 and CDR2 sequences are KGHSH and LQKENI. V was clipped by 5 bases and J by 4 bases; unmatched bases: 6. This CDR3 is built from 14 residues.

This chain joins TRBV5-8 and TRBJ2-3, with D perhaps matching TRBD2 (6 bases). The length of the CDR3 is 14 residues. Between the trimmed V and J ends, which lost 4 bases and 1 base, there was a span of 10 bases. Germline V gene lookup returns CDR1 SGHTS and CDR2 YDEGEE. The CDR3 loop reads CASSPGLRTDTQYF. The CDR3 region has the DNA TGTGCCAGCAGCCCAGGACTACGCACAGATACGCAGTATTTT.

The chain joins TRBV19 to TRBJ1-5; possibly TRBD1 for D (6 bases). Trimming removed 2 bases at V and 5 bases at J, with 13 bases between. Germline V gives CDR1 LNHDA, CDR2 SQIVND (reference sequence). The CDR3 spans 15 residues. The chain's CDR3 is CASSISPQGDQPQHF. CDR3 DNA: TGTGCCAGTAGTATAAGTCCACAGGGTGATCAGCCCCAGCATTTT.

The genes are TRBV4-1 and TRBJ2-3; 7 positions match TRBD2. The CDR3 runs to 16 residues. After removal of 0 bases from V and 3 bases from J, the junction contained 6 bases not matched to a gene. CDR1 and CDR2 (germline): MGHRA, YSYEKL. The DNA of the CDR3 is TGCGCCAGCAGCCAAGAAGGGGAGGGGAGAACAGATACGCAGTATTTT. Encoded protein: CASSQEGEGRTDTQYF.

This chain uses TRBV11-3 with TRBJ2-7; 8 nucleotides line up with TRBD1. The CDR3 has 15 amino acids. V shed 1 base, J shed 3 bases, and the junction held 5 bases outside the gene matches. Per the germline V gene, CDR1 is SGHNT and CDR2 is YENEEA. This CDR3 is CASSLGEGQGYEQYF. For the CDR3, the DNA is TGTGCCAGCAGCTTAGGGGAAGGACAGGGCTACGAGCAGTACTTC.

The rearrangement joins TRBV5-4 to TRBJ2-5; no reliable D call. CDR3 length: 15 residues. Trimming took off 1 base at V and 0 bases at J, with 10 bases between the two ends. Germline V gene data show CDR1 as SGHNT and CDR2 as YYREEE (reference sequence). The chain's CDR3 is CASSLQLDYQETQYF. CDR3 nucleotides: TGTGCCAGCAGCTTGCAGTTAGACTACCAAGAGACCCAGTACTTC. Full variable domain (outside the CDR3, taken from reference TRBV5-4 and TRBJ2-5): ETGVTQSPTHLIKTRGQQVTLRCSSQSGHNTVSWYQQALGQGPQFIFQYYREEENGRGNFPPRFSGLQFPNYSSELNVNALELDDSALYLCASSLQLDYQETQYFGPGTRLLVL.

This sequence joins TRBV7-9 and TRBJ1-5; D is possibly TRBD1 (5 bases). The germline V gene encodes CDR1 SEHNR and CDR2 FQNEAQ (reference sequence). CDR3 size: 14 residues. The V end was cut by 6 bases, the J end by 5 bases, with 14 bases between. The chain's CDR3 is CASSPGRGDQPQHF. For the CDR3, the DNA is TGTGCCAGCAGTCCAGGGCGGGGAGATCAGCCCCAGCATTTT.

The chain carries TRBV13 and TRBJ2-3; 7 bases map to TRBD2. Germline assignment: CDR1 PRHDT and CDR2 FYEKMQ (reference sequence). Trimming took 4 bases from V and 5 from J; bases not matched to a gene: 18. The CDR3 extends over 18 amino acids. This CDR3 reads CASSSRTHMGGPGDTQYF. The CDR3 region has the DNA TGTGCCAGCAGCTCCCGCACGCACATGGGAGGGCCGGGAGATACGCAGTATTTT.

V and J are TRBV5-1 and TRBJ2-4; 8 bases fit TRBD2. The CDR3 length is 15 residues. Trimming removed 2 bases from V and 5 bases from J; junction bases left unmatched: 6. From germline, CDR1 is SGHRS and CDR2 YFSETQ. The CDR3 spells CASSLYGGAQNIQYF. CDR3 nucleotides: TGCGCCAGCAGCTTATACGGGGGGGCTCAAAACATTCAGTACTTC.

This sequence joins TRBV10-3 and TRBJ2-3; D call uncertain. V lost 4 bases and J 2 bases, leaving 10 bases between the germline ends. This CDR3 region has 14 residues. Germline CDR1 ENHRY, CDR2 SYGVKD. The CDR3 loop reads CAISGSATTDTQYF. The CDR3 coding sequence is TGTGCCATCAGTGGATCAGCGACCACAGATACGCAGTATTTT.

By its share, this clone is medium-sized. V usage is TRBV29-1 and J usage is TRBJ2-2, with TRBD2 identical over 7 bases. The CDR3 has 15 amino acids. Germline V gives CDR1 SQVTM, CDR2 ANQGSEA. V shed 5 bases, J shed 5 bases, and the junction held 11 bases outside the gene matches. CDR3 nucleotide sequence: TGCAGCGTTAAAAGCGGGACCCAGGAGACCGGGGAGCTGTTTTTT. It codes for CSVKSGTQETGELFF.

The chain carries TRBV11-3 and TRBJ2-2, with 7 bases matching TRBD2. The CDR3 is 15 amino acids. V lost 7 bases, J lost 7 bases, and 12 bases stayed unmatched. Germline V lookup: CDR1 SGHNT, CDR2 YENEEA. This CDR3 reads CASNPSGRAFGELFF. The CDR3 DNA is TGTGCCAGCAACCCCAGTGGGAGGGCCTTCGGGGAGCTGTTTTTT.

With respect to this clone: Distinct nucleotide sequences in the sample also encode this CDR3. This rearrangement joins TRBV11-3 to TRBJ2-1; 9 nucleotides match TRBD2. In germline, CDR1 is SGHNT, CDR2 YENEEA. The CDR3 contains 15 residues. Trimming cost V 5 bases and J 1 base; bases outside gene matches: 3. The CDR3, as DNA: TGTGCCAGCAGCCGGGGACTAGCTTCCTACAATGAGCAGTTCTTC. Translating it yields CASSRGLASYNEQFF.

The V call is TRBV6-5, the J call TRBJ2-7; maybe TRBD1 (8 bases). This CDR3 is built from 14 residues. The V gene's germline CDR1 is MNHEY and CDR2 SVGAGI. The V and J ends lost 4 bases and 4 bases respectively, with 14 bases between them. The CDR3 protein is CASSFGQGGYEQYF. CDR3 DNA sequence: TGTGCCAGCAGTTTCGGACAGGGAGGGTACGAGCAGTACTTC.